This TCR beta chain emerged from a study of blood T cells in healthy people across ages. Isolated PBMCs totaled at least 6.5 million in each sample. Study observations and caveats: Long-lived donors had more naive CD4+ cells and higher diversity than aged donors. Roughly linearly, TCR beta diversity per million T cells fell as age increased.

The second PCR ran roughly 6 to 12 cycles with a sample-barcoded 5' primer and J-beta primers. TCRdb re-analysed the 5' RACE reads in MiXCR, keeping a single row per CDR3 protein. The data contain roughly 410,000 distinct CDR3 sequences, 45% to 60% of them singletons. This clonotype was picked up a small number of times. What it recognizes is unknown. The sequence came from a man aged 60-69 years in good health. Material: blood.

The CDR3 is CSAPVRANQETQYF. CDR3 in DNA: TGCAGTGCCCCCGTAAGGGCTAACCAAGAGACCCAGTACTTC. This rearrangement joins TRBV20-1 to TRBJ2-5; unclear D gene. The length of the CDR3 is 14 residues. V was cut by 6 bases and J by 0 bases, with 14 bases left in between. CDR1 is DFQATT and CDR2 is SNEGSKA in the germline V gene (reference sequence).